Listed below are T cell receptor beta chains from one sample, sequenced in a study of blood T cell repertoires in COVID-19. Generated by immunoSEQ multiplex PCR, the TCRdb table keeps only in-frame clones and is missing some. The table includes about 280,000 clones, about 89% detected once. Sequences were obtained from peripheral blood. Every receptor here comes from a man aged 40-49 years with acute or convalescent COVID-19. CDR3s include the opening cysteine and the closing phenylalanine or tryptophan. A D gene is named only where the DNA matches it firmly. The size entry is marked missing in some rows and otherwise reads once, few, many or a size class.

CASSKLGAYTGELFF | TGTGCCAGCAGCAAATTGGGAGCATACACCGGGGAGCTGTTTTTT | . | . | TRBJ2-2 | TRBV7-3
CASSRVGYTDTQYF | TGTGCCAGCAGCCGGGTAGGCTACACAGATACGCAGTATTTT | . | . | TRBJ2-3 | TRBV6-5
CASSLDGSLNQPQHF | TGCGCCAGCAGCTTGGACGGGTCTCTCAATCAGCCCCAGCATTTT | . | . | TRBJ1-5 | TRBV5-1
CASSPGQGADEQYF | TGTGCCAGCAGTCCGGGACAGGGGGCGGATGAGCAGTACTTC | . | TRBD1 | TRBJ2-7 | TRBV2
CASSSIRDRNTEAFF | TGTGCCAGCAGCTCGATCCGGGACAGGAACACTGAAGCTTTCTTT | . | TRBD1 | TRBJ1-1 | TRBV11-2
CASSLGTLGGDTQYF | TGTGCCAGCAGCCTCGGGACTCTCGGGGGAGATACGCAGTATTTT | once | . | TRBJ2-3 | TRBV4-2
CASSPSGLYNEQFF | TGTGCCAGCAGTCCTAGCGGACTATACAATGAGCAGTTCTTC | once | TRBD2 | TRBJ2-1 | TRBV2
CAWRKDGAEAFF | TGTGCCTGGAGAAAGGACGGGGCTGAAGCTTTCTTT | . | . | TRBJ1-1 | TRBV30
CASSRQGVGGENADTQYF | TGTGCCAGCAGTCGCCAAGGTGTAGGGGGCGAAAACGCAGATACGCAGTATTTT | . | TRBD1 | TRBJ2-3 | TRBV6-6
CASSQVARDDTEAFF | TGCGCCAGCAGCCAAGTGGCGCGGGATGACACTGAAGCTTTCTTT | . | . | TRBJ1-1 | TRBV4-1
CASSYSYSTGYGYTF | TGTGCCAGCAGTTACTCCTACTCGACAGGGTATGGCTACACCTTC | . | TRBD1 | TRBJ1-2 | TRBV6-2/TRBV6-3
CASSAVGPRTHNEQFF | TGTGCCAGCAGCGCCGTGGGGCCAAGAACCCACAATGAGCAGTTCTTC | . | . | TRBJ2-1 | TRBV9
CASSSSGQGGWTEAFF | TGTGCCAGCAGCTCATCCGGACAGGGGGGGTGGACTGAAGCTTTCTTT | once | TRBD1 | TRBJ1-1 | TRBV7-2